Each of the 13 T cell receptor beta chains below was sequenced from the same sample in a study of blood T cell repertoires in COVID-19 (dated by TCRdb to 2020 to 2022). Libraries were made using the immunoSEQ multiplex PCR assay. TCRdb re-hosts the immuneACCESS table, in-frame sequences only. Its copies lack some clones; in the studies checked, an unresolved V gene accounts for under half of them, and the cause for the rest is not known. This sample comprises some 380,000 clones, roughly 90% of them detected only once. The ten largest clones represent roughly 2% of the sample. Sequenced: PBMCs or T cells enriched from blood (not recorded which). These receptors were collected from a woman aged 40 to 55 with acute COVID-19.

The V and J genes are TRBV28 and TRBJ1-1; 10 bases agree with TRBD1. With V trimmed by 10 bases and J by 5 bases, 4 bases remained unmatched. The CDR3 is made up of 12 amino acids. Germline values: CDR1 MDHEN, CDR2 SYDVKM. The CDR3 spells CATDRGRTEAFF. The CDR3, as DNA: TGTGCCACCGACAGGGGGCGGACTGAAGCTTTCTTT.

This CDR3 is CASQRGSRETQYF. The CDR3 DNA is TGTGCCAGCCAACGGGGTTCTCGGGAGACCCAGTACTTC. The chain carries TRBV6-5 and TRBJ2-5; TRBD2 might be the D (5 bases). Trimming cost V 8 bases and J 5 bases, with 15 bases left between them. This CDR3 region has 13 residues. Germline loops: CDR1 MNHEY, CDR2 SVGAGI.

V is TRBV18 and J is TRBJ1-1; possibly TRBD1 for D (5 bases). Germline assignment: CDR1 KGHSH and CDR2 LQKENI. The V end was cut by 5 bases, the J end by 1 base, with 14 bases between. The CDR3 extends over 15 amino acids. The DNA of the CDR3 is TGTGCCAGCTCAATCTCACGGACAAGGAACACTGAAGCTTTCTTT. As protein: CASSISRTRNTEAFF.

This clone occurred once. The chain joins TRBV29-1 to TRBJ2-7, with a tentative D call TRBD1 (5 bases). Per germline, CDR1 SQVTM and CDR2 ANQGSEA. The length of the CDR3 is 11 residues. Between the trimmed V and J ends, which lost 7 bases and 6 bases, there was a span of 13 bases. CDR3 residues: CSGGRGTEQYF. The CDR3 nucleotides read TGCAGCGGTGGAAGGGGAACCGAGCAGTACTTC.

This chain connects TRBV2 to TRBJ1-2; TRBD1 agrees at 7 bases. V lost 3 bases, J lost 4 bases, and 5 bases stayed unmatched. Germline V CDR1 and CDR2: SNHLY, FYNNEI. The CDR3 is 14 residues long. The CDR3 is CASSDQQGSYGYTF. Written as DNA, the CDR3 is TGTGCCAGCAGTGACCAACAGGGGAGCTATGGCTACACCTTC.

There are a few counts of this clone. V gene TRBV5-4 combines with J gene TRBJ1-2; D not resolved. V gave up 0 bases and J gave up 2 bases, with 5 bases separating them. The CDR3 has 13 residues. The V gene's germline CDR1 is SGHNT and CDR2 YYREEE (reference sequence). CDR3 residues: CASSLDTNYGYTF. CDR3 sequence (DNA): TGTGCCAGCAGCTTGGACACGAACTATGGCTACACCTTC. Full variable domain (outside the CDR3, taken from reference TRBV5-4 and TRBJ1-2): ETGVTQSPTHLIKTRGQQVTLRCSSQSGHNTVSWYQQALGQGPQFIFQYYREEENGRGNFPPRFSGLQFPNYSSELNVNALELDDSALYLCASSLDTNYGYTFGSGTRLTVV.

This chain connects TRBV5-1 to TRBJ1-1, with a possible D match to TRBD1 (5 bases). V was clipped by 1 base and J by 0 bases, with 10 bases between them. There are 15 residues in the CDR3. From germline, CDR1 is SGHRS and CDR2 YFSETQ. The CDR3 DNA follows: TGCGCCAGCAGCTTGCTCGCAGGGTTGAACACTGAAGCTTTCTTT. The encoded protein is CASSLLAGLNTEAFF.

The rearrangement joins TRBV15 to TRBJ2-7; 8 bases agree with TRBD2. Germline loops: CDR1 LNHNV, CDR2 YYDKDF (reference sequence). Trimming at V came to 0 bases and at J to 0 bases, leaving 4 bases not matched to a gene. This CDR3 is 16 amino acids long. CDR3 nucleotides: TGTGCCACCAGCAGAGAAAGCGGGGGCTTCTCCTACGAGCAGTACTTC. Protein sequence: CATSRESGGFSYEQYF.

This chain links TRBV5-1 with TRBJ2-3; 12 bases are a match to TRBD2. CDR1 SGHRS and CDR2 YFSETQ come from the germline V gene. V lost 0 bases, J lost 2 bases, and 7 bases stayed unmatched. This CDR3 comprises 18 residues. CDR3 DNA: TGCGCCAGCAGCTTGGGGCTAGCGGGGGGGCCGGTCACAGATACGCAGTATTTT. Translation: CASSLGLAGGPVTDTQYF.

The chain employs TRBV19 and TRBJ1-1; no definite D call. CDR3 size: 14 residues. CDR1 LNHDA and CDR2 SQIVND come from the germline V gene (reference sequence). Trimming shortened V by 5 bases and J by 1 base, and 11 bases separated the two germline ends. The CDR3 DNA is TGTGCCAGTAGTCGATCCAACAGGAACACTGAAGCTTTCTTT. It codes for CASSRSNRNTEAFF.

The rearrangement joins TRBV3-1 (or the pseudogene TRBV3-2) to TRBJ1-3, with D hard to call. Germline V gives CDR1 LGHDT, CDR2 YNNKEL (reference sequence). V was pared by 5 bases and J by 10 bases, with 9 bases between. This CDR3 has 11 residues. CDR3 in amino acids: CASSFRGTIYF. CDR3 DNA sequence: TGTGCCAGCAGCTTCCGGGGAACCATATATTTT.

The chain joins TRBV19 to TRBJ1-5; 8 bases agree with TRBD1. V lost 4 bases and J lost 0; bases outside the gene matches: 5. The V gene's germline CDR1 is LNHDA and CDR2 SQIVND (reference sequence). The CDR3 extends over 16 amino acids. CDR3 loop: CASSKGRGPSNQPQHF. The DNA of the CDR3 is TGTGCCAGTAGTAAAGGCAGGGGGCCTAGCAATCAGCCCCAGCATTTT.

The chain links TRBV4-2 to TRBJ2-5; 7 positions match TRBD2. The CDR3 contains 17 residues. The V segment lost 0 bases and the J segment 2 bases; nucleotides outside the gene matches: 9. CDR1 is LGHNA and CDR2 is YNFKEQ in the germline V gene. CDR3 sequence reads: CASSQDPASGIQETQYF. CDR3 DNA: TGTGCCAGCAGCCAAGATCCGGCTAGCGGTATACAAGAGACCCAGTACTTC.